This T cell receptor beta chain was identified in a study of regulatory T cells in long-lasting Graves disease. Study-wide points: Reduced TCR diversity was observed in persistent Graves' patients versus newly diagnosed patients.

In regard to this clonotype: What it binds is unknown.

The time point here: persistent/refractory GD, antithyroid drugs over 5 years with positive TRAb. From PBMCs, RNA was extracted and then used to make the TCR library. Arm-PCR of CDR3 regions and iRepertoire HTBI primers were used to build TCR beta libraries. TCRdb processed the multiplex PCR reads anew with MiXCR; each CDR3 protein has one entry. The repertoire consists of hundreds of thousands of distinct CDR3 sequences, with 15% to 20% occurring once and the leading ten covering just under 30%. The V gene's germline CDR1 is DFQATT and CDR2 SNEGSKA (reference sequence). V lost 5 bases and J lost 5, with 12 bases in between. The CDR3 covers 12 residues.

This TCR came from a female donor with Graves disease. The sequenced sample was peripheral blood mononuclear cells (PBMCs), obtained when the disease was refractory, from a patient treated with antithyroid drugs. This chain links TRBV20-1 with TRBJ1-1; D might be TRBD1 (5 bases). The CDR3 sequence: CSAETVGTEAFF. Written as DNA, the CDR3 is TGCAGTGCTGAGACAGTGGGGACTGAAGCTTTCTTT.